The rows below give T cell receptor beta chains drawn from one sample of a study of blood T cells in healthy people across ages. From the 5' RACE reads, TCRdb called clonotypes with MiXCR, one entry per CDR3 protein. The table records about 1.5 million distinct CDR3 sequences, around 40% of them present only once. Sequenced: blood. These receptor sequences come from a woman aged 18-29 years in good health. The CDR3 runs from the conserved cysteine through the conserved F or W. D genes are given only for firm matches.

CDR3 protein: CASALTGGETQYF; D gene: TRBD2; J gene: NA; CDR3 length: 13; V gene: TRBV7-2
CDR3 protein: CSAMVGTYNSPLHF; D gene: NA; J gene: TRBJ1-6; CDR3 length: 14; V gene: TRBV20-1
CDR3 protein: CASSPRWGNTGELFF; D gene: NA; J gene: TRBJ2-2; CDR3 length: 15; V gene: TRBV5-1
CDR3 protein: CSASLGSWSYNEQYF; D gene: NA; J gene: TRBJ2-7; CDR3 length: 15; V gene: TRBV20-1
CDR3 protein: CASNPKDRRGDYGYTF; D gene: NA; J gene: TRBJ1-2; CDR3 length: 16; V gene: TRBV6-5
CDR3 protein: CASMTSGVYEQYF; D gene: TRBD2; J gene: TRBJ2-7; CDR3 length: 13; V gene: TRBV12-3/TRBV12-4
CDR3 protein: CASSVTSGGYDEQFF; D gene: TRBD2; J gene: TRBJ2-1; CDR3 length: 15; V gene: TRBV6-5
CDR3 protein: CASSIAFRGTYNEQFF; D gene: NA; J gene: TRBJ2-1; CDR3 length: 16; V gene: TRBV4-3
CDR3 protein: CASSSGTRSYNEQYF; D gene: NA; J gene: NA; CDR3 length: 15; V gene: TRBV19
CDR3 protein: CASSRDLDRGRRNTEAFF; D gene: TRBD1; J gene: TRBJ1-1; CDR3 length: 18; V gene: TRBV25-1
CDR3 protein: CASRRPLGSYEQYF; D gene: NA; J gene: TRBJ2-7; CDR3 length: 14; V gene: TRBV28
CDR3 protein: CASNKGGQGFYEQFF; D gene: TRBD1; J gene: TRBJ2-1; CDR3 length: 15; V gene: TRBV7-2
CDR3 protein: CASSPPGRGEQFF; D gene: NA; J gene: TRBJ2-1; CDR3 length: 13; V gene: TRBV25-1
CDR3 protein: CASSLFLFRDRGNYEQYF; D gene: NA; J gene: TRBJ2-7; CDR3 length: 18; V gene: TRBV11-2
CDR3 protein: CASSSRGLAAFPEQFF; D gene: TRBD2; J gene: TRBJ2-1; CDR3 length: 16; V gene: TRBV7-6
CDR3 protein: CASTLSEGNTEAFF; D gene: NA; J gene: TRBJ1-1; CDR3 length: 14; V gene: TRBV6-4
CDR3 protein: CASSSLKLDRVYSNQPQHF; D gene: TRBD1; J gene: TRBJ1-5; CDR3 length: 19; V gene: TRBV5-1
CDR3 protein: CASSETRRDTQYF; D gene: NA; J gene: TRBJ2-3; CDR3 length: 13; V gene: TRBV2
CDR3 protein: CASSYRFLAGVVDTQYF; D gene: TRBD2; J gene: TRBJ2-3; CDR3 length: 17; V gene: TRBV6-5
CDR3 protein: CASSLEGNGYTF; D gene: NA; J gene: TRBJ1-2; CDR3 length: 12; V gene: TRBV5-1
CDR3 protein: CASSLPSATSGTDTQYF; D gene: TRBD2; J gene: TRBJ2-3; CDR3 length: 17; V gene: TRBV4-2
CDR3 protein: CSASPGTFNQPQHF; D gene: NA; J gene: TRBJ1-5; CDR3 length: 14; V gene: TRBV20-1
CDR3 protein: CASILTRATGSGYTF; D gene: NA; J gene: TRBJ1-2; CDR3 length: 15; V gene: TRBV6-1
CDR3 protein: CSARGRGADTQYF; D gene: TRBD2; J gene: TRBJ2-3; CDR3 length: 13; V gene: TRBV20-1
CDR3 protein: CSARGRRATHYGYTF; D gene: NA; J gene: TRBJ1-2; CDR3 length: 15; V gene: TRBV20-1
CDR3 protein: CASSSIAGDINEQFF; D gene: TRBD2; J gene: TRBJ2-1; CDR3 length: 15; V gene: TRBV7-3
CDR3 protein: CASSGTRHETQYF; D gene: TRBD2; J gene: TRBJ2-5; CDR3 length: 13; V gene: TRBV6-2/TRBV6-3
CDR3 protein: CASSQDSYGTEAFF; D gene: NA; J gene: TRBJ1-1; CDR3 length: 14; V gene: TRBV4-1
CDR3 protein: CAISEGGSYGYTF; D gene: NA; J gene: TRBJ1-2; CDR3 length: 13; V gene: TRBV10-3
CDR3 protein: CASSENRANSGDTQYF; D gene: NA; J gene: TRBJ2-3; CDR3 length: 16; V gene: TRBV25-1
CDR3 protein: CASSETWGMNTEAFF; D gene: NA; J gene: TRBJ1-1; CDR3 length: 15; V gene: TRBV6-1
CDR3 protein: CASSRHLDPETQYF; D gene: NA; J gene: TRBJ2-5; CDR3 length: 14; V gene: TRBV6-2/TRBV6-3
CDR3 protein: CASTLVVGDEQYF; D gene: NA; J gene: TRBJ2-5; CDR3 length: 13; V gene: TRBV6-5
CDR3 protein: CASSAHRNTEAFF; D gene: NA; J gene: TRBJ1-1; CDR3 length: 13; V gene: TRBV12-3/TRBV12-4
CDR3 protein: CTSSVGDNEQFF; D gene: NA; J gene: TRBJ2-1; CDR3 length: 12; V gene: TRBV9
CDR3 protein: CASSYRSTSGDERDTQYF; D gene: TRBD2; J gene: TRBJ2-3; CDR3 length: 18; V gene: TRBV6-2/TRBV6-3
CDR3 protein: CASSERGKSNQPQHF; D gene: NA; J gene: TRBJ1-5; CDR3 length: 15; V gene: TRBV2
CDR3 protein: CASSREIAGGSYNKQFF; D gene: TRBD2; J gene: TRBJ2-1; CDR3 length: 17; V gene: TRBV4-2
CDR3 protein: CASSLDKAYNEQFF; D gene: NA; J gene: TRBJ2-1; CDR3 length: 14; V gene: TRBV27
CDR3 protein: CSARALAGSGDTQYF; D gene: TRBD2; J gene: TRBJ2-3; CDR3 length: 15; V gene: TRBV20-1
CDR3 protein: CASSTGTAIDGYTF; D gene: NA; J gene: TRBJ1-2; CDR3 length: 14; V gene: TRBV3-1
CDR3 protein: CASSLAGLAGGWETQYF; D gene: TRBD2; J gene: NA; CDR3 length: 17; V gene: TRBV7-6
CDR3 protein: CASSQVADGNTEAFF; D gene: NA; J gene: TRBJ1-1; CDR3 length: 15; V gene: TRBV4-1
CDR3 protein: CASSLWVGYTF; D gene: NA; J gene: TRBJ1-2; CDR3 length: 11; V gene: TRBV7-2
CDR3 protein: CASSQDRGSAETQYF; D gene: NA; J gene: TRBJ2-5; CDR3 length: 15; V gene: TRBV4-2
CDR3 protein: CASSLVTGKYEQYF; D gene: NA; J gene: TRBJ2-7; CDR3 length: 14; V gene: TRBV7-2
CDR3 protein: CSVLGAGRSSYEQYF; D gene: NA; J gene: TRBJ2-7; CDR3 length: 15; V gene: TRBV29-1
CDR3 protein: CASSHKRDRAGGGYTF; D gene: TRBD1; J gene: TRBJ1-2; CDR3 length: 16; V gene: TRBV12-3/TRBV12-4
CDR3 protein: CASSQEWGSGRINEQFF; D gene: TRBD2; J gene: TRBJ2-1; CDR3 length: 17; V gene: TRBV3-1
CDR3 protein: CASSPREVTLSGNTIYF; D gene: NA; J gene: TRBJ1-3; CDR3 length: 17; V gene: TRBV28
CDR3 protein: CASSFGRGLYEQYF; D gene: TRBD1; J gene: TRBJ2-7; CDR3 length: 14; V gene: TRBV27
CDR3 protein: CASSRDRGLVYGYTF; D gene: TRBD1; J gene: TRBJ1-2; CDR3 length: 15; V gene: TRBV3-1
CDR3 protein: CASRVGQENQPQHF; D gene: NA; J gene: TRBJ1-5; CDR3 length: 14; V gene: TRBV12-3/TRBV12-4
CDR3 protein: CSARGPQETQYF; D gene: NA; J gene: TRBJ2-5; CDR3 length: 12; V gene: TRBV20-1
CDR3 protein: CASSQLRGDTQYF; D gene: NA; J gene: TRBJ2-3; CDR3 length: 13; V gene: TRBV7-9
CDR3 protein: CSASRRGVRETQYF; D gene: TRBD2; J gene: TRBJ2-5; CDR3 length: 14; V gene: TRBV20-1
CDR3 protein: CASSQGTTNNSPLHF; D gene: NA; J gene: TRBJ1-6; CDR3 length: 15; V gene: TRBV4-1
CDR3 protein: CASTQVQGNTEAFF; D gene: NA; J gene: TRBJ1-1; CDR3 length: 14; V gene: TRBV4-3
CDR3 protein: CASSELAGVPEQYF; D gene: TRBD2; J gene: TRBJ2-7; CDR3 length: 14; V gene: TRBV4-3